A single sample gave rise to the 20 T cell receptor beta chains below, sequenced in a study of blood T cell repertoires in COVID-19. Assay used: immunoSEQ multiplex PCR; TCRdb lists only in-frame clones, some missing. The data show 120,000 to 150,000 clones, about 89% seen once. What was sequenced was peripheral blood. Source of these receptors: a man aged 50-59 years who had recovered from COVID-19.

This chain joins TRBV18 and TRBJ1-4; 8 bases are a match to TRBD1. Germline CDR1 KGHSH, CDR2 LQKENI. Trimming took 3 bases from V and 7 from J; bases not matched to a gene: 10. The CDR3 is 16 amino acids. The CDR3 sequence: CASSPNAGGGREKLFF. CDR3 sequence (DNA): TGTGCCAGCTCACCGAACGCAGGGGGCGGGCGTGAAAAACTGTTTTTT. Full variable domain (remainder filled in from reference TRBV18 and TRBJ1-4): NAGVMQNPRHLVRRRGQEARLRCSPMKGHSHVYWYRQLPEEGLKFMVYLQKENIIDESGMPKERFSAEFPKEGPSILRIQQVVRGDSAAYFCASSPNAGGGREKLFFGSGTQLSVL.

The V call is TRBV27, the J call TRBJ2-2, with D hard to call. This CDR3 region has 13 residues. Trimming left V 3 bases short and J 3 bases short, with 5 bases between. Germline V gene lookup returns CDR1 MNHEY and CDR2 SMNVEV (reference sequence). For the CDR3, the DNA is TGTGCCAGCAGTTTCCCATACACCGGGGAGCTGTTTTTT. It specifies CASSFPYTGELFF.

The rearrangement links TRBV21-1 to TRBJ2-3; TRBD1 is the table's D call, not checked against the DNA. TRBV21-1 is a known pseudogene. CDR3 size: 16 residues. CDR3 sequence: CASTTTGQDSTDTQYF. The DNA for the CDR3 is TGTGCCAGCACCACGACAGGGCAGGATAGTACAGATACGCAGTATTTT.

This chain joins TRBV9 and TRBJ1-2, with a weak D call TRBD1 (5 bases). V gave up 0 bases and J gave up 2 bases, with 11 bases separating them. This CDR3 region has 15 residues. Germline-derived CDR1 and CDR2 are SGDLS and YYNGEE. The CDR3 bases are TGTGCCAGCAGCGTAGCGGCAGGGCGGAACTATGGCTACACCTTC. It is translated as CASSVAAGRNYGYTF.

This clone was detected a few times. A junction boundary mismatches the germline segment, possibly from a read error. CDR3 bases: TGTGCCAGCAGCCAAGTCGAGTTTTTT. Residues: CASSQVEFF. V gene TRBV4-2 combines with J gene TRBJ1-5, with D hard to call. The CDR3 spans 9 residues. The V gene's germline CDR1 is LGHNA and CDR2 YNFKEQ.

This clone was counted only a few times. The chain carries TRBV11-2 and TRBJ2-1; weak D call: TRBD2 (6 bases). The CDR3 loop spans 15 amino acids. Trimming pared 6 bases from V and 5 bases from J, leaving 17 bases between. Per germline, CDR1 SGHAT and CDR2 FQNNGV. The CDR3 sequence: CASREPGLADNEQFF. Here the CDR3 DNA reads TGTGCCAGCAGGGAACCGGGACTGGCTGACAATGAGCAGTTCTTC.

V and J are TRBV7-2 and TRBJ1-1; D is unclear. The germline V gene has CDR1 SGHTA and CDR2 FQGNSA. The V end was cut by 0 bases, the J end by 2 bases, with 10 bases between. CDR3 length equals 15 residues. CDR3 bases: TGTGCCAGCAGCTTAGCGAGAGGAACCAACACTGAAGCTTTCTTT. Amino acids: CASSLARGTNTEAFF. Drawing the rest from reference TRBV7-2 and TRBJ1-1, the complete variable domain is GAGVSQSPSNKVTEKGKDVELRCDPISGHTALYWYRQSLGQGLEFLIYFQGNSAPDKSGLPSDRFSAERTGGSVSTLTIQRTQQEDSAVYLCASSLARGTNTEAFFGQGTRLTVV.

A note on this clone: At one boundary the junction diverges from the germline segment, which might be a read error. The chain recombines TRBV7-7 with TRBJ2-5, with 7 bases fitting TRBD1. The CDR3 totals 13 residues. The germline V gene has CDR1 SSHAT and CDR2 FNYEAQ (reference sequence). In DNA, the CDR3 is TGTGCTAGCAGCAACGACAGGGTGGAGACCCAGTACTTC. It translates to CASSNDRVETQYF.

This chain joins TRBV30 and TRBJ1-2, with D possibly being TRBD1 (5 bases). Germline CDR1 GTSNPN, CDR2 SVGIG (reference sequence). V was trimmed by 4 bases and J by 3 bases, leaving 12 bases between them. This CDR3 has 13 residues. The chain's CDR3 is CAWNGRGDYGYTF. Here the CDR3 DNA reads TGTGCCTGGAATGGTCGGGGGGACTATGGCTACACCTTC.

The chain couples TRBV7-3 to TRBJ2-1; 13 nucleotides line up with TRBD2. The CDR3 is 15 amino acids. Looked up from germline, CDR1 is SGHTA and CDR2 is FQGTGA. V was clipped by 5 bases and J by 9 bases; unmatched bases: 7. CDR3 nucleotides: TGTGCCAGCAGCCAACTAGCGGGGGGGCACGGTGAGCAGTTCTTC. This gives the protein CASSQLAGGHGEQFF.

The rearrangement uses TRBV2 and TRBJ2-3, with 10 bases fitting TRBD2. Per germline, CDR1 SNHLY and CDR2 FYNNEI. The CDR3 contains 16 residues. Unmatched junction bases numbered 7, after V lost 6 bases and J lost 1 base. Here the CDR3 DNA reads TGTGCCAGCAGCCTCGGACTAGCGGCGGGCACAGATACGCAGTATTTT. Amino acids: CASSLGLAAGTDTQYF.

V gene TRBV11-3 combines with J gene TRBJ2-7; weak D call: TRBD2 (5 bases). Per germline, CDR1 SGHNT and CDR2 YENEEA. This CDR3 is built from 15 residues. V gave up 5 bases and J gave up 3 bases, with 17 bases separating them. The DNA of the CDR3 is TGTGCCAGCAGCCTCATACCCGGGGTAGACTACGAGCAGTACTTC. The encoded protein is CASSLIPGVDYEQYF.

The chain carries TRBV27 and TRBJ2-1; TRBD2 matches at 9 bases. Germline CDR1 is MNHEY and CDR2 is SMNVEV (reference sequence). The V segment lost 3 bases and the J segment 7 bases; nucleotides outside the gene matches: 7. CDR3 size: 15 residues. The CDR3 DNA follows: TGTGCCAGCAGTTTTGGCGGGGGGGCCTGGAATGAGCAGTTCTTC. Protein: CASSFGGGAWNEQFF.

The J gene is TRBJ2-3, the V gene TRBV4-2; D is possibly TRBD2 (5 bases). This CDR3 is built from 13 residues. Trimming took off 3 bases at V and 1 base at J, with 5 bases between the two ends. CDR1 LGHNA and CDR2 YNFKEQ come from the germline V gene. CDR3 nucleotide sequence: TGTGCCAGCAGCCAGGAGGGCACAGATACGCAGTATTTT. Translating gives CASSQEGTDTQYF.

CDR3 coding DNA: TGTGCCAGTAGTTTTTACAGGGGAAACTTGGTGGCCGGGGAGCTGTTTTTT. Translated: CASSFYRGNLVAGELFF. This rearrangement joins TRBV19 to TRBJ2-2; 7 nucleotides match TRBD1. This CDR3 spans 17 amino acids. The trim removed 5 bases at V and 6 bases at J, leaving 15 bases unmatched. The germline CDR1 and CDR2 sequences are LNHDA and SQIVND (reference sequence).

The gene calls are TRBV5-1 and TRBJ2-5; no clear D gene. Germline values: CDR1 SGHRS, CDR2 YFSETQ. The length of the CDR3 is 13 residues. V gave up 0 bases and J gave up 2 bases, with 5 bases separating them. The chain's CDR3 is CASSLGQQETQYF. The CDR3 DNA is TGCGCCAGCAGCTTGGGGCAGCAAGAGACCCAGTACTTC.

DNA of the CDR3: TGTGCCATCAGTGAGTCGAAGACAGTAGATGAAAAACTGTTTTTT. Encoded protein: CAISESKTVDEKLFF. The chain recombines TRBV10-3 with TRBJ1-4; tentative D call: TRBD1 (5 bases). The V gene's germline CDR1 is ENHRY and CDR2 SYGVKD. This CDR3 region has 15 residues. V was shortened by 0 bases and J by 6 bases, with 11 bases between the two germline ends.

The gene calls are TRBV6-5 and TRBJ1-4, with unresolved D. This CDR3 is built from 15 residues. Germline lookup yields CDR1 MNHEY and CDR2 SVGAGI. The germline V and J ends were trimmed by 6 bases and 3 bases, with 14 bases remaining between them. The CDR3 loop reads CASSLQSAANEKLFF. In DNA, the CDR3 is TGTGCCAGCAGCCTGCAGAGCGCAGCTAATGAAAAACTGTTTTTT.

The chain has TRBV7-9 and TRBJ2-7; 8 bases agree with TRBD1. The CDR3 is made up of 16 amino acids. J gave up 3 bases and V 1 base, and 8 bases lay outside the gene matches. CDR1 is SEHNR, CDR2 FQNEAQ, per germline (reference sequence). CDR3 sequence (DNA): TGTGCCAGCAGCTTAGGATCACAACAGGGGGTCTACGAGCAGTACTTC. It yields the protein CASSLGSQQGVYEQYF.

V and J are TRBV6-1 and TRBJ2-7; D is possibly TRBD1 (6 bases). Germline V gene sequence: CDR1 MNHNS, CDR2 SASEGT. The CDR3 loop spans 17 amino acids. The V end was cut by 2 bases, the J end by 2 bases, with 19 bases between. CDR3 DNA sequence: TGTGCCAGCAGTGAACGCCCGTCTCGACAGGTCGCCTACGAGCAGTACTTC. It yields the protein CASSERPSRQVAYEQYF.